The 20 T cell receptor beta chains reported below all come from one sample, sequenced in a study of T cells after yellow fever vaccination. One entry per CDR3 protein results from TCRdb running MiXCR on the 5' RACE reads. Of 400,000 or so distinct CDR3 sequences in the sample, roughly 10% are singletons; the top ten hold around 20%. The source was PBMCs, collected on the day of the first yellow fever vaccination. Receptors were obtained from a man aged 18-30 years who received the YFV17D yellow fever vaccine.

This chain links TRBV12-3 or TRBV12-4 with TRBJ2-5, with 13 bases matching TRBD2. The CDR3 totals 16 residues. V was pared by 5 bases and J by 4 bases, with 7 bases of the junction left unmatched. CDR3: CASSKRTSGGIETQYF. CDR3 coding DNA: TGTGCCAGCAGTAAGCGGACTAGCGGGGGTATAGAGACCCAGTACTTC.

The chain links TRBV5-1 to TRBJ2-7; weak D call: TRBD1 (6 bases). This CDR3 is built from 14 residues. Trimming took off 1 base at V and 5 bases at J, with 13 bases between the two ends. Germline-derived CDR1 and CDR2 are SGHRS and YFSETQ. This CDR3 reads CASSLIPGENEQYF. As DNA, the CDR3 is TGCGCCAGCAGCTTGATCCCAGGGGAAAACGAGCAGTACTTC. The full variable domain, completed using reference TRBV5-1 and TRBJ2-7, is KAGVTQTPRYLIKTRGQQVTLSCSPISGHRSVSWYQQTPGQGLQFLFEYFSETQRNKGNFPGRFSGRQFSNSRSEMNVSTLELGDSALYLCASSLIPGENEQYFGPGTRLTVT.

This clonotype has at least ten counts. The chain combines TRBV7-8 with TRBJ2-7; no firm D call. The CDR3 contains 14 residues. Trimming left V 0 bases short and J 3 bases short, with 9 bases between. Germline V gene lookup returns CDR1 SGHVS and CDR2 FQNEAQ. In nucleotides, the CDR3 is TGTGCCAGCAGCTTAGCGGGCTTTGGCTACGAGCAGTACTTC. The encoded protein is CASSLAGFGYEQYF.

The chain is built from TRBV11-2 and TRBJ2-7; 7 bases fit TRBD2. This CDR3 comprises 13 residues. The germline V gene encodes CDR1 SGHAT and CDR2 FQNNGV. V shed 3 bases and J 2 bases; nucleotides not matched to a gene: 1. The CDR3 bases are TGTGCCAGCAGCTTCAGCGGGGCCTACGAGCAGTACGTC. Translated: CASSFSGAYEQYV.

The CDR3 sequence: CASSQDGGTGIWGYTF. The DNA of the CDR3 is TGCGCCAGCAGCCAAGATGGCGGGACAGGGATTTGGGGCTACACCTTC. The genes are TRBV4-3 and TRBJ1-2; TRBD1 matches 9 bases. V lost 0 bases and J lost 8; bases outside the gene matches: 10. Germline V CDR1 and CDR2: LGHNA, YSLEER. The CDR3 has 16 residues.

This sequence joins TRBV5-1 and TRBJ2-3; D not certain. This CDR3 spans 14 amino acids. With 6 bases removed from V and 6 bases from J, the gap between germline ends came to 17 bases. CDR1 and CDR2 from the germline V gene are SGHRS and YFSETQ. The CDR3 sequence: CASNIGSPADTQYF. CDR3 DNA: TGCGCCAGCAATATAGGAAGTCCAGCGGATACGCAGTATTTT.

This clonotype was counted a few times. The chain carries TRBV7-8 and TRBJ2-7; D uncertain. V dropped 7 bases and J dropped 2 bases, with 15 bases sitting between them. The germline V gene has CDR1 SGHVS and CDR2 FQNEAQ. This CDR3 spans 14 amino acids. The CDR3 loop is CASKRLHPPYEQYF. In DNA, the CDR3 is TGTGCCAGCAAACGACTTCACCCCCCCTACGAGCAGTACTTC.

This clonotype showed up just a few times. The chain carries TRBV7-3 and TRBJ2-1; TRBD2 matches at 12 bases. The CDR3 covers 16 residues. The germline CDR1 and CDR2 sequences are SGHTA and FQGTGA. The junction had 7 bases not matched to a gene; V was cut back by 4 bases and J by 6 bases. The CDR3 DNA is TGTGCCAGCAGCTCCTTCCTAGCGGGGGGGCCCAATGAGCAGTTCTTC. Translated: CASSSFLAGGPNEQFF.

This clonotype was detected ten times or more. The V call is TRBV7-9, the J call TRBJ2-7; no clear D gene. This CDR3 is 11 amino acids long. Trimming removed 2 bases at V and 6 bases at J, with 5 bases between. Germline CDR1 and CDR2: SEHNR and FQNEAQ (reference sequence). This CDR3 reads CASSLIGEQYF. CDR3 bases: TGTGCCAGCAGCTTAATCGGCGAGCAGTACTTC.

This clonotype was counted a few times. The gene calls are TRBV20-1 and TRBJ2-7; D is unclear. Looked up from germline, CDR1 is DFQATT and CDR2 is SNEGSKA (reference sequence). V gave up 2 bases and J gave up 5 bases, with 19 bases separating them. CDR3 length: 15 residues. CDR3 sequence reads: CSARRRHSPEDEQYV. CDR3 bases: TGCAGTGCTAGACGTCGTCACTCCCCTGAAGACGAGCAGTACGTC.

In this sample, this clonotype turned up many times. The chain has TRBV5-1 and TRBJ1-4; D is possibly TRBD1 (5 bases). CDR1 and CDR2 from the germline V gene are SGHRS and YFSETQ. V lost 7 bases, J lost 2 bases, and 12 bases lay in between. The CDR3 length is 14 residues. The CDR3 DNA is TGCGCCAGCCGCCAGGACATCACTAATGAAAAACTGTTTTTT. This codes for CASRQDITNEKLFF.

In its sample, this clonotype was seen a few times. The chain carries TRBV20-1 and TRBJ2-5, with a tentative D call TRBD2 (6 bases). From germline, CDR1 is DFQATT and CDR2 SNEGSKA (reference sequence). V was cut by 6 bases and J by 5 bases, with 16 bases left in between. The CDR3 sequence is 13 residues long. CDR3 nucleotide sequence: TGCAGTGCCCTGGCGGCTGCGGGGGAGACCCAGTACTTC. Translation: CSALAAAGETQYF.

A few counts support this clonotype. The chain joins TRBV19 to TRBJ2-1; 7 nucleotides line up with TRBD2. CDR3 length: 14 residues. Germline CDR1 reads LNHDA; CDR2 reads SQIVND (reference sequence). V was clipped by 8 bases and J by 7 bases; unmatched bases: 11. The chain's CDR3 is CASGLTSRSNEQFF. The CDR3 DNA follows: TGTGCCAGTGGGCTGACTAGCCGATCGAATGAGCAGTTCTTC.

This clonotype has more than one count but fewer than ten. This rearrangement joins TRBV2 to TRBJ2-3; 9 bases are a match to TRBD2. After removal of 6 bases from V and 0 bases from J, the junction contained 13 bases not matched to a gene. The germline CDR1 and CDR2 sequences are SNHLY and FYNNEI. This CDR3 contains 18 residues. As DNA, the CDR3 is TGTGCCAGCAGGGCTAGGCTAGCGGGGCCAACTAGCACAGATACGCAGTATTTT. Translating gives CASRARLAGPTSTDTQYF.

This sequence joins TRBV5-1 and TRBJ2-3; TRBD2 is a possible D gene (7 bases). Trimming stripped 5 bases from V and 0 bases from J, with 16 bases between. From germline, CDR1 is SGHRS and CDR2 YFSETQ. The CDR3 sequence is 16 residues long. In DNA, the CDR3 is TGCGCCAGCAGACCTACCCGGGGGGCTAGCACAGATACGCAGTATTTT. It specifies CASRPTRGASTDTQYF.

V and J are TRBV7-2 and TRBJ1-2; D possibly corresponds to TRBD1 (5 bases). The CDR3 has 13 residues. V lost 5 bases to trimming and J lost 8 bases, with 15 bases between them. CDR1 is SGHTA and CDR2 is FQGNSA in the germline V gene. This CDR3 is CASSPGRSRGYTF. In nucleotides, the CDR3 is TGTGCCAGCAGCCCGGGACGTTCTCGCGGCTACACCTTC.

The rearrangement uses TRBV11-2 and TRBJ2-1; TRBD2 matches at 13 bases. The germline V gene encodes CDR1 SGHAT and CDR2 FQNNGV. The CDR3 covers 17 residues. V gave up 5 bases and J gave up 0 bases; unmatched junction bases: 4. CDR3 protein: CASSPTSGGFSYNEQFF. Written as DNA, the CDR3 is TGTGCCAGCAGCCCGACTAGCGGGGGGTTCTCCTACAATGAGCAGTTCTTC. The full variable domain, with the rest looked up from reference TRBV11-2 and TRBJ2-1, is EAGVAQSPRYKIIEKRQSVAFWCNPISGHATLYWYQQILGQGPKLLIQFQNNGVVDDSQLPKDRFSAERLKGVDSTLKIQPAKLEDSAVYLCASSPTSGGFSYNEQFFGPGTRLTVL.

The rearrangement links TRBV12-3 or TRBV12-4 to TRBJ2-7; either TRBD1 or TRBD2 may fit D (5 bases each). Trimming removed 6 bases from V and 3 bases from J, with 18 bases in between. The CDR3 runs to 15 residues. The CDR3 loop is CASSEGSAGLYEQYF. For the CDR3, the DNA is TGTGCCAGCAGCGAGGGGTCGGCCGGGCTCTACGAGCAGTACTTC.

This clonotype turned up a few times. The J gene is TRBJ1-6, the V gene TRBV6-1; TRBD1 matches 9 bases. CDR3 length: 14 residues. Germline lookup yields CDR1 MNHNS and CDR2 SASEGT. V trimming: 6 bases; J trimming: 12 bases; junction bases outside the gene matches: 9. CDR3 bases: TGTGCCAGCAGGCTCCGGGACAGGGCGAGACCCCTCCACTTT. Translating gives CASRLRDRARPLHF.

The rearrangement uses TRBV7-2 and TRBJ2-7; 7 positions match TRBD2. Germline V gives CDR1 SGHTA, CDR2 FQGNSA. The CDR3 has 14 residues. V shed 1 base and J 6 bases; nucleotides not matched to a gene: 6. CDR3 residues: CASSLGTGGAEQYF. The CDR3 nucleotides are TGTGCCAGCAGCTTAGGCACGGGGGGAGCCGAGCAGTACTTC. The variable domain in full, completed from reference TRBV7-2 and TRBJ2-7, reads GAGVSQSPSNKVTEKGKDVELRCDPISGHTALYWYRQSLGQGLEFLIYFQGNSAPDKSGLPSDRFSAERTGGSVSTLTIQRTQQEDSAVYLCASSLGTGGAEQYFGPGTRLTVT.